These 12 T cell receptor beta chains were sequenced from one sample in a study of control samples from healthy donors and cancer patients. Only in-frame clones appear in the TCRdb table, and some are missing; sequencing was by immunoSEQ multiplex PCR. Of about 100,000 clones in the sample, around 89% are singletons; the top ten hold 7.8%. The sample comprised blood. The receptors were sampled from a man aged 30-40 years in good health.

The CDR3 region has the DNA TGTGCCAGCAGGGGAGGGGTCGAGCAGTACTTC. This codes for CASRGGVEQYF. The chain is built from TRBV6-5 and TRBJ2-7; 7 positions match TRBD2. Trimming removed 6 bases from V and 6 bases from J; junction bases left unmatched: 2. Germline CDR1 reads MNHEY; CDR2 reads SVGAGI. The CDR3 consists of 11 residues.

The chain employs TRBV3-1 (or the pseudogene TRBV3-2) and TRBJ2-1; 7 bases fit TRBD1. The CDR3 consists of 16 residues. Per germline, CDR1 LGHDT and CDR2 YNNKEL (reference sequence). V dropped 0 bases and J dropped 10; count of bases not matched to a gene: 12. CDR3 sequence: CASSQEVGTVAFEQFF. Here the CDR3 DNA reads TGTGCCAGCAGCCAAGAGGTGGGGACAGTTGCTTTCGAGCAGTTCTTC.

This chain joins TRBV7-2 and TRBJ1-1; no reliable D call. The CDR3 is 14 amino acids. Trimming took 1 base from V and 5 from J, leaving 11 bases between them. Germline CDR1 reads SGHTA; CDR2 reads FQGNSA. CDR3 amino acids: CASSLVPMGTEAFF. In DNA, the CDR3 is TGTGCCAGCAGCTTAGTTCCTATGGGGACTGAAGCTTTCTTT.

The chain couples TRBV11-2 to TRBJ1-3; the D gene is possibly TRBD1 (5 bases). The ends were cut back, 4 bases at V and 2 bases at J, with 12 bases in the middle. The CDR3 loop spans 15 amino acids. Germline V gives CDR1 SGHAT, CDR2 FQNNGV. The CDR3 here is CASSSWGGAGNTIYF. The CDR3 nucleotides read TGTGCCAGCAGCTCCTGGGGGGGAGCTGGAAACACCATATATTTT.

This clone was seen only once. The gene calls are TRBV18 and TRBJ1-2; 7 nucleotides match TRBD1. The junction had 9 bases not matched to a gene; V was cut back by 3 bases and J by 2 bases. Germline values: CDR1 KGHSH, CDR2 LQKENI. The CDR3 spans 16 residues. CDR3 protein: CASSPGPTGQNYGYTF. For the CDR3, the DNA is TGTGCCAGCTCACCCGGTCCAACGGGACAGAACTATGGCTACACCTTC. The complete variable domain, with remaining parts taken from reference TRBV18 and TRBJ1-2, reads NAGVMQNPRHLVRRRGQEARLRCSPMKGHSHVYWYRQLPEEGLKFMVYLQKENIIDESGMPKERFSAEFPKEGPSILRIQQVVRGDSAAYFCASSPGPTGQNYGYTFGSGTRLTVV.

The chain recombines TRBV6-5 with TRBJ2-3; 9 bases fit TRBD2. From germline, CDR1 is MNHEY and CDR2 SVGAGI. With V trimmed by 6 bases and J by 5 bases, 6 bases remained unmatched. The CDR3 loop spans 14 amino acids. The CDR3 sequence is CASRVRGGGDTQYF. The CDR3 DNA is TGTGCCAGCAGAGTGCGGGGGGGCGGAGATACGCAGTATTTT.

The chain recombines TRBV5-1 with TRBJ1-1, with D perhaps matching TRBD1 (5 bases). This CDR3 spans 12 amino acids. Trimming removed 5 bases at V and 3 bases at J, with 8 bases between. From germline, CDR1 is SGHRS and CDR2 YFSETQ. CDR3 coding DNA: TGCGCCAGCAGAGCCAGGGACACTGAAGCTTTCTTT. Translation: CASRARDTEAFF.

The CDR3 loop reads CATSDPARTEAFF. CDR3 coding DNA: TGTGCCACCAGTGACCCAGCTCGGACTGAAGCTTTCTTT. V usage is TRBV24-1 and J usage is TRBJ1-1; D gene unclear. The length of the CDR3 is 13 residues. The germline V gene encodes CDR1 KGHDR and CDR2 SFDVKD. The V and J ends lost 4 bases and 5 bases respectively, with 10 bases between them.

The rearrangement uses TRBV19 and TRBJ2-1, with D maybe TRBD2 (5 bases). The V gene's germline CDR1 is LNHDA and CDR2 SQIVND (reference sequence). The V gene lost 3 bases and the J gene lost 8 bases, with 8 bases spanning the gap. The CDR3 is 12 residues long. CDR3 loop: CASSMKRDEQFF. CDR3 DNA: TGTGCCAGTAGTATGAAGAGGGATGAGCAGTTCTTC.

J is TRBJ2-1 and V is TRBV2, with D uncertain. Germline V lookup: CDR1 SNHLY, CDR2 FYNNEI. V dropped 3 bases and J dropped 8 bases, with 11 bases sitting between them. The CDR3 contains 13 residues. CDR3 sequence: CASSDRGRDEQFF. Here the CDR3 DNA reads TGTGCCAGCAGTGATAGAGGTCGGGATGAGCAGTTCTTC.

The gene calls are TRBV5-4 and TRBJ2-7; D is perhaps TRBD2 (6 bases). This CDR3 is built from 15 residues. V lost 0 bases and J lost 0, with 10 bases in between. CDR1 is SGHNT and CDR2 is YYREEE in the germline V gene (reference sequence). The CDR3 loop is CASSLDSGGSYEQYF. CDR3 nucleotides: TGTGCCAGCAGCTTGGATTCCGGGGGCTCCTACGAGCAGTACTTC.

This sequence joins TRBV28 and TRBJ1-2; the D is unclear. This CDR3 contains 14 residues. V lost 5 bases and J 6 bases, leaving 16 bases between the germline ends. Per the germline V gene, CDR1 is MDHEN and CDR2 is SYDVKM. CDR3 protein: CASSPRSIINGYTF. The DNA of the CDR3 is TGTGCCAGCAGTCCAAGGTCTATAATTAATGGCTACACCTTC.